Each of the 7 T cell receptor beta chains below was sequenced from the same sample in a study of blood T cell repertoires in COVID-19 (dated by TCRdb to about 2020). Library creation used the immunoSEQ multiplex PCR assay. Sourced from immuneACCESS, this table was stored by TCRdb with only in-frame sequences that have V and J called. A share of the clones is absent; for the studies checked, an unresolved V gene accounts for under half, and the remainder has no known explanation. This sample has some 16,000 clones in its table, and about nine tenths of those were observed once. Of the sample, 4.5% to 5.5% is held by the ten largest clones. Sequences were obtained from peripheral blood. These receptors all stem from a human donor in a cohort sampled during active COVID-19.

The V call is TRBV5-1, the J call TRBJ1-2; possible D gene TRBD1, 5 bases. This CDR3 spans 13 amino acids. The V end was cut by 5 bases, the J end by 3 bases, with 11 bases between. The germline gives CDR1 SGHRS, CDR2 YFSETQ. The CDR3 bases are TGCGCCAGCAGACTGGGGCAGGACTATGGCTACACCTTC. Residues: CASRLGQDYGYTF. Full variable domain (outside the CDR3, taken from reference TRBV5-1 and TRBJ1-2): KAGVTQTPRYLIKTRGQQVTLSCSPISGHRSVSWYQQTPGQGLQFLFEYFSETQRNKGNFPGRFSGRQFSNSRSEMNVSTLELGDSALYLCASRLGQDYGYTFGSGTRLTVV.

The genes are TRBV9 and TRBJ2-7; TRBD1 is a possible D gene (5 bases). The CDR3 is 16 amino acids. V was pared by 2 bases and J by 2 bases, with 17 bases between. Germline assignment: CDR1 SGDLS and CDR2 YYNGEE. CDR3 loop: CASSVARGSLPYEQYF. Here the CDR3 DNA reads TGTGCCAGCAGCGTGGCAAGGGGTTCGCTGCCCTACGAGCAGTACTTC.

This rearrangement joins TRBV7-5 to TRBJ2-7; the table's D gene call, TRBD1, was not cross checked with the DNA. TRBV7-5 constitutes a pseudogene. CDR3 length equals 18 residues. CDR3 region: CVRSSWKGQGALFYEQYF. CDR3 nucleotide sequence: TGTGTCAGAAGCTCATGGAAAGGACAGGGGGCTCTTTTTTACGAGCAGTACTTC.

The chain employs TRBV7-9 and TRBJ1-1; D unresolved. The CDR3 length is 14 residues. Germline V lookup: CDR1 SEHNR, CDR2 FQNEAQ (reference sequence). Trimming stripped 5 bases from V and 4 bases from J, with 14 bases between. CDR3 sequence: CASSLLVPGTEAFF. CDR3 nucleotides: TGTGCCAGCAGCCTACTGGTCCCCGGCACTGAAGCTTTCTTT.

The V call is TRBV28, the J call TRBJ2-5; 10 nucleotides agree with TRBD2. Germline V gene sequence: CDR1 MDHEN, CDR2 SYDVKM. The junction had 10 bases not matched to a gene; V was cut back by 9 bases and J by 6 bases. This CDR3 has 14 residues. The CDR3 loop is CASHLAGGPKTQYF. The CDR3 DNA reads TGTGCCAGTCATTTAGCGGGAGGCCCCAAGACCCAGTACTTC. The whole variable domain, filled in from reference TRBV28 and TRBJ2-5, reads DVKVTQSSRYLVKRTGEKVFLECVQDMDHENMFWYRQDPGLGLRLIYFSYDVKMKEKGDIPEGYSVSREKKERFSLILESASTNQTSMYLCASHLAGGPKTQYFGPGTRLLVL.

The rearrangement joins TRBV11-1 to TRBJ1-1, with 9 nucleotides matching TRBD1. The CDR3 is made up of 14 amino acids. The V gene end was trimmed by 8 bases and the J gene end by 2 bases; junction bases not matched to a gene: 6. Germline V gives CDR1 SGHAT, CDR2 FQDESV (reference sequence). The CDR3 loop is CASAPGQGNTEAFF. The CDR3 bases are TGTGCCAGCGCCCCGGGACAGGGAAACACTGAAGCTTTCTTT.

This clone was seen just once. CDR3 in DNA: TGTGCCAGCAGCGTAGTATCAGGGCGGGAGAAGTGGGATTACGAGCAGTACTTC. It codes for CASSVVSGREKWDYEQYF. The chain links TRBV9 to TRBJ2-7; 7 positions agree with TRBD2. Per germline, CDR1 SGDLS and CDR2 YYNGEE. With 0 bases clipped from V and 4 bases from J, the junction kept 16 bases outside the gene matches. This CDR3 region has 18 residues. Drawing the rest from reference TRBV9 and TRBJ2-7, the complete variable domain is DSGVTQTPKHLITATGQRVTLRCSPRSGDLSVYWYQQSLDQGLQFLIQYYNGEERAKGNILERFSAQQFPDLHSELNLSSLELGDSALYFCASSVVSGREKWDYEQYFGPGTRLTVT.